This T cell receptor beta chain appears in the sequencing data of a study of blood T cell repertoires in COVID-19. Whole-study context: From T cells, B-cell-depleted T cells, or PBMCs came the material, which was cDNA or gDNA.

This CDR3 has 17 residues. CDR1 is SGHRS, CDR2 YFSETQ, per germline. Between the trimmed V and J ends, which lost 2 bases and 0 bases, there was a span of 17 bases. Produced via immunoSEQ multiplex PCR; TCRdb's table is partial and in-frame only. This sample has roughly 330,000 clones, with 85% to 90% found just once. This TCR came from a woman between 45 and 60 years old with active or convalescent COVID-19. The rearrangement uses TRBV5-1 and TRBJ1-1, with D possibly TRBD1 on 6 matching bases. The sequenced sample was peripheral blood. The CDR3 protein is CASSFLAGRGVNTEAFF. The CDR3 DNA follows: TGCGCCAGCAGCTTTTTAGCAGGGAGGGGGGTGAACACTGAAGCTTTCTTT.